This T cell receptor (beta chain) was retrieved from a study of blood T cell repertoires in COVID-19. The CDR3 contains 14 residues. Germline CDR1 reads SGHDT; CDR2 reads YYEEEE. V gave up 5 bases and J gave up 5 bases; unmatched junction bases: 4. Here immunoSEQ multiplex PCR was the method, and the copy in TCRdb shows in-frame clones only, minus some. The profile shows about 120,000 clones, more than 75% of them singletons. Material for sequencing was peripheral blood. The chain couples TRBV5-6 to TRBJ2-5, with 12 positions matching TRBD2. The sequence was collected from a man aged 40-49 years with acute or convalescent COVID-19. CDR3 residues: CASRTGTSGETQYF. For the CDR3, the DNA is TGTGCCAGCAGAACTGGGACTAGCGGGGAGACCCAGTACTTC.